A selection of T cell receptor beta chains follows, all from one sample in a study of OX40 agonist ivuxolimab in advanced cancers. Assay: immunoSEQ multiplex PCR; the TCRdb copy retains only in-frame clones and omits some. The table lists tens of thousands of clones, around 87% of them singletons. Sequencing used CD4+ or CD8+ T cells sorted from blood, obtained in a trial of the OX40 agonist ivuxolimab. The receptor set was obtained from an adult with an advanced solid tumor such as melanoma, head and neck, liver or kidney cancer. CDR3s include the opening cysteine and the closing phenylalanine or tryptophan. The D gene is left open where the match is weak. Size is stated for part of the rows, as once, few or many counts, or as a class when the clone is expanded.

cdr3_aa cdr3_nt v_call cdr3_length j_call d_call clone_size
CASRGQGTRNGYTF TGTGCCAGCAGGGGCCAGGGGACGAGGAATGGCTACACCTTC TRBV2 14 TRBJ1-2 NA NA
CAWTKTGFFTEAFF TGTGCCTGGACCAAGACAGGGTTTTTCACTGAAGCTTTCTTT TRBV30 14 TRBJ1-1 TRBD1 NA
CASSLAVQEYGYTF TGTGCCAGCAGCTTAGCGGTCCAGGAGTATGGCTACACCTTC TRBV7-2 14 TRBJ1-2 NA NA
CAWRASIRLAGYNEQFF TGTGCCTGGAGGGCATCAATTCGACTAGCGGGTTACAATGAGCAGTTCTTC TRBV30 17 TRBJ2-1 TRBD2 NA
CASSFGGANNEQFF TGTGCCAGCAGTTTCGGCGGGGCGAATAATGAGCAGTTCTTC TRBV27 14 TRBJ2-1 NA NA
CASSLGQLQDTQYF TGCGCCAGCAGCTTAGGACAGTTGCAGGATACGCAGTATTTT TRBV5-1 14 TRBJ2-3 NA NA
CASSPGTSGFYEQYF TGCGCCAGCAGCCCGGGGACTAGCGGTTTTTACGAGCAGTACTTC TRBV5-1 15 TRBJ2-7 TRBD2 NA
CASSELGTPYQPQHF TGTGCCAGCAGTGAACTTGGGACACCCTATCAGCCCCAGCATTTT TRBV6-1 15 TRBJ1-5 NA NA
CASSQDGGGGAIDTQYF TGCGCCAGCAGCCAAGACGGAGGCGGGGGGGCCATTGATACGCAGTATTTT TRBV4-1 17 TRBJ2-3 TRBD2 NA
CASSLRDRSYNEQFF TGTGCCAGCAGTTTACGGGACCGATCCTACAATGAGCAGTTCTTC TRBV27 15 TRBJ2-1 NA NA
CASSHRVGSYNEQFF TGTGCCAGCAGCCACAGGGTGGGATCCTACAATGAGCAGTTCTTC TRBV7-8 15 TRBJ2-1 NA NA
CAWSPGTWAELFF TGTGCCTGGAGTCCGGGGACTTGGGCGGAGCTGTTTTTT TRBV30 13 TRBJ2-2 NA once
CAWSVRRNQPQHF TGTGCCTGGAGTGTACGCCGGAATCAGCCCCAGCATTTT TRBV30 13 TRBJ1-5 NA NA
CASSLDRGGLAGAHYEQYF TGTGCCAGCAGCTTAGATCGAGGGGGACTAGCGGGAGCCCACTACGAGCAGTACTTC TRBV11-2 19 TRBJ2-7 TRBD2 NA
CASSSRLDVSPDTQYF TGTGCCAGCAGCTCTAGGCTAGACGTGTCCCCAGATACGCAGTATTTT TRBV7-2 16 TRBJ2-3 NA NA
CAISEEQGAHRAFF TGTGCCATCAGTGAAGAACAGGGGGCGCATCGAGCTTTCTTT TRBV10-3 14 TRBJ1-1 TRBD1 NA